These T cell receptor beta chains were read from a single sample in a study of blood T cell repertoires in COVID-19. Sequenced by immunoSEQ multiplex PCR; TCRdb stores in-frame clones only, minus some. Of over 200,000 clones in the sample, around 88% were seen once. The sequenced sample consisted of peripheral blood. The receptors here all came from a man aged 18 to 35 with active or convalescent COVID-19. Both conserved end residues are trimmed from each CDR3. The order of the fields is J gene, V gene, CDR3 protein.

j_call: TRBJ2-7
v_call: TRBV28
cdr3_aa: ASSTGGYEQY

j_call: TRBJ2-1
v_call: TRBV27
cdr3_aa: ASSLQGGFNEQF

j_call: TRBJ1-1
v_call: TRBV7-3
cdr3_aa: ASSLTGQGTEAF

j_call: TRBJ1-2
v_call: TRBV5-1
cdr3_aa: ASSWAVDTNYGYT

j_call: TRBJ1-3
v_call: TRBV27
cdr3_aa: ASSFNSRSGNTIY

j_call: TRBJ2-2
v_call: TRBV9
cdr3_aa: ASSLGQGTGELF

j_call: TRBJ2-7
v_call: TRBV18
cdr3_aa: ASSRETGAVYEQY

j_call: TRBJ1-4
v_call: TRBV28
cdr3_aa: ASSLLATQGGREKLF

j_call: TRBJ2-7
v_call: TRBV29-1
cdr3_aa: SVARDFNYEQY

j_call: TRBJ1-1
v_call: TRBV28
cdr3_aa: ASSLSLQDTEAF

j_call: TRBJ1-4
v_call: TRBV2
cdr3_aa: ASRETGSNEKLF

j_call: TRBJ2-7
v_call: TRBV7-9
cdr3_aa: ASSLESGLAGAYEQY

j_call: TRBJ2-3
v_call: TRBV9
cdr3_aa: ASSQSGRTDTQY

j_call: TRBJ1-1
v_call: TRBV30
cdr3_aa: AWSFGTGAPDTEAF

j_call: TRBJ1-5
v_call: TRBV7-9
cdr3_aa: ASQGVNQPQH